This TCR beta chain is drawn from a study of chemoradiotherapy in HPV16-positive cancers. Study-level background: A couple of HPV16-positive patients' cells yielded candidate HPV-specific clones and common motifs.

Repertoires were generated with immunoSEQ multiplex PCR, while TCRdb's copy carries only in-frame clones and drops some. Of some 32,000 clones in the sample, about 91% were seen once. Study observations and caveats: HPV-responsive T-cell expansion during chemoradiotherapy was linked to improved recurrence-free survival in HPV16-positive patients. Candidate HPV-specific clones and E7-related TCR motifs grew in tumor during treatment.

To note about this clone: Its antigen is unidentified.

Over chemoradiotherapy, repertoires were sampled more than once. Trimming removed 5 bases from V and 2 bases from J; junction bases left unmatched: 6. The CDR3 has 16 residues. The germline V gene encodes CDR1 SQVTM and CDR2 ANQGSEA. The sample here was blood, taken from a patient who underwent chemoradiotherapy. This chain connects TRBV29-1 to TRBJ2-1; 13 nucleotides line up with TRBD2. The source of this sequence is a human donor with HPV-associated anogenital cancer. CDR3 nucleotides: TGCAGCGTTAGGACTAGCGGGAGATTGGCCTACAATGAGCAGTTCTTC. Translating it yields CSVRTSGRLAYNEQFF.